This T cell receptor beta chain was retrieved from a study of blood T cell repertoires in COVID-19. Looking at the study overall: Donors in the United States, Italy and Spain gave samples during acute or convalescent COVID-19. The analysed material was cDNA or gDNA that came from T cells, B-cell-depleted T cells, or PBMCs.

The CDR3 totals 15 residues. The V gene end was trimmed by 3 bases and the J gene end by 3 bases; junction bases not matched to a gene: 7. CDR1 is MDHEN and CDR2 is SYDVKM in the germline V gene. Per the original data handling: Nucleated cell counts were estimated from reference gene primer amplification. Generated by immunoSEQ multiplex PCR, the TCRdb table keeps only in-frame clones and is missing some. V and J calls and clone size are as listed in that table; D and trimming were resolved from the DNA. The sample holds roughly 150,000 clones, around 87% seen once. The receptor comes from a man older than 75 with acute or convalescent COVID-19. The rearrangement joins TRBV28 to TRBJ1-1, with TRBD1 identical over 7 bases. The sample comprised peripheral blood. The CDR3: CASSFGGTAHTEAFF. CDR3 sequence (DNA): TGTGCCAGCAGTTTTGGCGGGACAGCCCACACTGAAGCTTTCTTT.